This is a list of T cell receptor beta chains from one sample in a study of blood T cell repertoires in COVID-19. Method: immunoSEQ multiplex PCR; TCRdb's copy keeps in-frame clones and lacks some. The table lists approximately 57,000 clones, 85% to 90% of them singletons. The sequencing sample was made of peripheral blood. Source of these receptors: a man aged 45-65 years with acute or convalescent COVID-19. CDR3s include the opening cysteine and the closing phenylalanine or tryptophan. A D gene is named only where the DNA matches it firmly. Part of the rows lack a size; the others show once, few, many or a class for expanded clones.

v_gene	d_gene	abundance	j_gene	CDR3nt	CDR3aa
TRBV5-1	TRBD2	once	TRBJ2-2	TGCGCCAGCAACCATCCACTAGCGGGAGCCGCGAACACCGGGGAGCTGTTTTTT	CASNHPLAGAANTGELFF
TRBV7-8	.	.	TRBJ1-5	TGTGCCAGCAGCTTAGAGATGGTGCGGGGACCCCAGCATTTT	CASSLEMVRGPQHF
TRBV30	TRBD2	.	TRBJ2-5	TGTGCCTGGAGTGGAGCTAGCGGGAGCTTGCAAGAGACCCAGTACTTC	CAWSGASGSLQETQYF
TRBV5-1	.	.	TRBJ2-1	TGCGCCAGCAAACTAGAGACTGAGCAGTTCTTC	CASKLETEQFF
TRBV7-2	TRBD1	.	TRBJ1-3	TGTGCCAGCAGCTCGGGGACAGGACCTGGAAACACCATATATTTT	CASSSGTGPGNTIYF
TRBV6-5	TRBD2	.	TRBJ2-1	TGTGCCACCTCGGGACTAGCGGGAGTGAATGAGCAGTTCTTC	CATSGLAGVNEQFF
TRBV6-5	TRBD1	few	TRBJ1-2	TGTGCCAGCAGTTACCAGGGGGACAGACCCGCGGAGGGCTACACCTTC	CASSYQGDRPAEGYTF
TRBV10-3	TRBD1	.	TRBJ2-7	TGTGCCATCAGTGGACCCCGATGGACAGGCAGGAGCGACGAGCAGTACTTC	CAISGPRWTGRSDEQYF
TRBV5-4	TRBD1	.	TRBJ1-1	TGTGCCAGCAGCTTGGTAGCTGGGCAGGGGGACACTGAAGCTTTCTTT	CASSLVAGQGDTEAFF
TRBV2	.	.	TRBJ1-1	TGTGCCAGCAGACCATCAGGGGAAGTGGGCACTGAAGCTTTCTTT	CASRPSGEVGTEAFF
TRBV13	.	.	TRBJ1-2	TGTGCCAGCAGCTTTGGGCAGAATAACTATGGCTACACCTTC	CASSFGQNNYGYTF
TRBV9	TRBD1	.	TRBJ2-7	TGTGCCAGCAGCGTACAAGGGACAGCCTCTTACGAGCAGTACTTC	CASSVQGTASYEQYF
TRBV27	TRBD1	.	TRBJ1-2	TGTGCCAGCCCCCATTCGCGACAGGGCGTCAATGGCTACACCTTC	CASPHSRQGVNGYTF
TRBV6-6	TRBD1	.	TRBJ1-4	TGTGCCAGCAGACAGGGGGATGAAAAACTGTTTTTT	CASRQGDEKLFF
TRBV19	.	.	TRBJ1-4	TGTGCCAGTAGTAACGCAGGTGCAACTAATGAAAAACTGTTTTTT	CASSNAGATNEKLFF
TRBV18	TRBD1	.	TRBJ2-1	TGTGCCAGCTCACCGATGCCGGGACAGGGGGCATACAATGAGCAGTTCTTC	CASSPMPGQGAYNEQFF
TRBV21-1	.	.	TRBJ2-6	TGTGCCAGCAGCAAAGTCGTCGTGGGGCCGGTCTCTGGGGCCAACGTCCTGACTTTC	CASSKVVVGPVSGANVLTF
TRBV27	TRBD1	once	TRBJ2-1	TGTGCCAGCAGTAGCTCGGGACAGTTTTGGCTCAGCTCCTACAATGAGCAGTTCTTC	CASSSSGQFWLSSYNEQFF
TRBV5-1	TRBD2	.	TRBJ2-7	TGCGCCAGCAGCTTGGCCGCGGGAGAAGCCTACGAGCAGTACTTC	CASSLAAGEAYEQYF
TRBV9	TRBD1	few	TRBJ1-6	TGTGCCAGCAGCGCCACCGGGACAGGGGCAGATTCACCCCTCCACTTT	CASSATGTGADSPLHF
TRBV14	TRBD2	.	TRBJ2-1	TGTGCCAGCAGCCAATTAGCGGGGGCGAGCTCCTACAATGAGCAGTTCTTC	CASSQLAGASSYNEQFF
TRBV30	.	.	TRBJ1-5	TGTGCCTGGAGTCCTGTAAGTAGCCCCAGAGGTTTGAGCAATCAGCCCCAGCATTTT	CAWSPVSSPRGLSNQPQHF
TRBV28	TRBD2	.	TRBJ2-4	TGTGCCAGCAGTCCTCCCTGGACTAGAGGAAACATTCAGTACTTC	CASSPPWTRGNIQYF
TRBV12-3/TRBV12-4	.	.	TRBJ2-2	TGTGCCAGCAGTTTAGGACGAGGAGGGGAGCTGTTTTTT	CASSLGRGGELFF
TRBV9	.	.	TRBJ1-2	TGTGCCAGCAGCGTAGGGGGCGGTAACTATGGCTACACCTTC	CASSVGGGNYGYTF
TRBV25-1	.	.	TRBJ2-5	TGTGCCAGCAGTGCAGCGACCCTGTACCAAGAGACCCAGTACTTC	CASSAATLYQETQYF